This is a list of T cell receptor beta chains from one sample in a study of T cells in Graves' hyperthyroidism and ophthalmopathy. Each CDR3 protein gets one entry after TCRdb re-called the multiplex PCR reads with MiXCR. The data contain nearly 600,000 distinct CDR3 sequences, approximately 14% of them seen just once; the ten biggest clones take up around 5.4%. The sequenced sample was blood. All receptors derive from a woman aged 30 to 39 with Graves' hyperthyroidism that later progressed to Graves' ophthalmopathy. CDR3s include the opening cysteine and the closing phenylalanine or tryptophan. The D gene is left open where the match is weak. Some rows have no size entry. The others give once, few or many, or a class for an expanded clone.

TGTGCCAGCAGTGTGGTAGCGGGAGCAGAGTTCTTC	CASSVVAGAEFF	TRBJ2-1	TRBD2	NA	TRBV27
TGTGCCAGCAGCTTAGCGGTGAGGGTCGGCGATTCACCCCTCCACTTT	CASSLAVRVGDSPLHF	TRBJ1-6	NA	many	TRBV7-2
TGCAGTGCTCCAGGGCCTGGGTTGGATACGCAGTATTTT	CSAPGPGLDTQYF	TRBJ2-3	NA	many	TRBV20-1
TGCAGTGCCGTGCTACAGGGGGCTTTTTACAATGAGCAGTTCTTC	CSAVLQGAFYNEQFF	TRBJ2-1	TRBD1	once	TRBV20-1
TGTGCCAGTAGTATAGAGGACAGGGGCTACACTGAAGCTTTCTTT	CASSIEDRGYTEAFF	TRBJ1-1	TRBD1	NA	TRBV19
TGTGCCAGTAGTATGGCAGAGATCACCGGGGAGCTGTTTTTT	CASSMAEITGELFF	TRBJ2-2	NA	few	TRBV19
TGCGCCAGCAGCTTACTACCCTGGGGGGGCTCTGGAAACACCATATATTTT	CASSLLPWGGSGNTIYF	TRBJ1-3	NA	once	TRBV5-1
TGTGCCAGCAGCCGGGGGGGCCTCCTTTACAATGAGCAGTTCTTC	CASSRGGLLYNEQFF	TRBJ2-1	TRBD2	few	TRBV7-2
TGTGCCAGCAGCCTGACGGACCACTACACCTTC	CASSLTDHYTF	TRBJ1-2	NA	many	TRBV12-3/TRBV12-4
TGTGCCAGCAGTTACGGTCCCCCTGCGTCTGGGGCCAACGTCCTGACTTTC	CASSYGPPASGANVLTF	TRBJ2-6	NA	many	TRBV6-1
TGTGCCAGCAGCTTAGCTGTCTACGATGGCTACACCTTC	CASSLAVYDGYTF	TRBJ1-2	NA	many	TRBV11-2
TGTGCCAGTATCAAACAGGGGGCACTAGGCAATGAGCAGTTCTTC	CASIKQGALGNEQFF	TRBJ2-1	TRBD1	many	TRBV19
TGTGCCATCAGTTCGGGACAGGCGGCGGGAGAAAAACTGTTTTTT	CAISSGQAAGEKLFF	TRBJ1-4	TRBD1	few	TRBV10-3
TGTGCCAGCAGTTTCCGGGGACTAGCGGGAGGGCGAGGGGAGCTGTTTTTT	CASSFRGLAGGRGELFF	TRBJ2-2	TRBD2	many	TRBV12-3/TRBV12-4
TGTGCCAGCAGTTCCCTAGCGGGAGGGTTCGAGCAGTACTTC	CASSSLAGGFEQYF	TRBJ2-7	TRBD2	NA	TRBV5-5
TGTGCCAGCAGCTATACATACGAAGGCTACACCTTC	CASSYTYEGYTF	TRBJ1-2	NA	many	TRBV5-4
TGCGCCAGCAGCCAAGATCATGAAATCGAAGCTTTCTTT	CASSQDHEIEAFF	TRBJ1-1	NA	few	TRBV4-1
TGTGCCAGCAGCTCCCGAAGGAGAACCTTCGGGGAGCTGTTTTTT	CASSSRRRTFGELFF	TRBJ2-2	NA	few	TRBV7-2
TGTGCCATCAGTGAGTCAAGACTCCCCTCTGGAAACACCATATATTTT	CAISESRLPSGNTIYF	TRBJ1-3	NA	NA	TRBV10-3
TGTGCCGGTAGGACTGGGACACACACAGATACGCAGTATTTT	CAGRTGTHTDTQYF	TRBJ2-3	NA	NA	TRBV7-9
TGTGCCATCAGCGGACTAGCGGGAGAGATCAATGAGCAGTTCTTC	CAISGLAGEINEQFF	TRBJ2-1	TRBD2	NA	TRBV10-3
TGTGCCAGCAGTTATATCGGGGGGCGAGGGGACACTGAAGCTTTCTTT	CASSYIGGRGDTEAFF	TRBJ1-1	NA	NA	TRBV6-5
TGTGCCAGCAGCTTAGATCGGGGGGGAGAGACCTACAATGAGCAGTTCTTC	CASSLDRGGETYNEQFF	TRBJ2-1	TRBD2	many	TRBV11-3
TGTGCCACCAGCAGAGACAAAACCGCAGGGGCAGATACGCAGTATTTT	CATSRDKTAGADTQYF	TRBJ2-3	NA	many	TRBV15
TGCGGTGCTTGGACTAGCGGGAGGCCCACAGATACGCAGTATTTT	CGAWTSGRPTDTQYF	TRBJ2-3	TRBD2	many	TRBV20-1
TGTGCCTGGAAGGGGACAGGGTACAATGAGCAGTTCTTC	CAWKGTGYNEQFF	TRBJ2-1	TRBD1	many	TRBV30